These 28 T cell receptor beta chains were all obtained from the same sample, sequenced in a study of shared clonotypes between healthy human individuals. The assay was immunoSEQ multiplex PCR, and TCRdb's table has in-frame clones only and misses some. The profile shows more than 2 million clones, approximately 95% of them singletons. Material: naive CD4+ T cells sorted from blood. Subset reported: CD45RA+ positively selected. The receptor source for this set is a man aged 18-30 years in good health.

The rearrangement links TRBV12-5 to TRBJ1-5; D is ambiguous. CDR1 is LGHNT and CDR2 is FRNRAP in the germline V gene. Trimming stripped 5 bases from V and 7 bases from J, with 15 bases between. The CDR3 contains 14 residues. CDR3 region: CASGQTVGSQPQHF. The DNA for the CDR3 is TGTGCTAGTGGTCAAACGGTAGGCAGCCAGCCCCAGCATTTT.

The V call is TRBV9, the J call TRBJ2-2; 7 positions agree with TRBD2. Per germline, CDR1 SGDLS and CDR2 YYNGEE. The CDR3 totals 13 residues. The junction had 6 bases not matched to a gene; V was cut back by 0 bases and J by 13 bases. CDR3 in amino acids: CASSVDAGEGLFF. For the CDR3, the DNA is TGTGCCAGCAGCGTAGATGCGGGAGAGGGGCTGTTTTTT.

This clone was recorded only once. In nucleotides, the CDR3 is TGTGCCAGCAGCCAGACAGGGGCTCCCGGGAATGAAAAACTGTTTTTT. Amino acid sequence: CASSQTGAPGNEKLFF. The V and J genes are TRBV5-6 and TRBJ1-4, with 8 bases matching TRBD1. Per germline, CDR1 SGHDT and CDR2 YYEEEE. This CDR3 is 16 amino acids long. Germline trimming cut 4 bases from V and 5 bases from J; bases unmatched to any gene: 10. Based on the CDR3 plus reference TRBV5-6 and TRBJ1-4, the full variable domain is DAGVTQSPTHLIKTRGQQVTLRCSPKSGHDTVSWYQQALGQGPQFIFQYYEEEERQRGNFPDRFSGHQFPNYSSELNVNALLLGDSALYLCASSQTGAPGNEKLFFGSGTQLSVL.

The chain joins TRBV28 to TRBJ1-6, with 9 positions matching TRBD1. Germline CDR1 and CDR2: MDHEN and SYDVKM. The ends lost 6 bases at V and 7 bases at J; junction bases unmatched: 7. CDR3 length equals 15 residues. CDR3 DNA: TGTGCCAGCAGGACGGACAGGGGCTTCAATTCACCCCTCCACTTT. It codes for CASRTDRGFNSPLHF.

This chain connects TRBV30 to TRBJ2-7; 13 bases are a match to TRBD2. Germline CDR1 reads GTSNPN; CDR2 reads SVGIG (reference sequence). The trim removed 5 bases at V and 2 bases at J, leaving 12 bases unmatched. The CDR3 is made up of 17 amino acids. The DNA of the CDR3 is TGTGCCTGGGCATTAATGAGGACTAGCGGGGGTACCTACGAGCAGTACTTC. It yields the protein CAWALMRTSGGTYEQYF. Supplemented by reference TRBV30 and TRBJ2-7, the full variable domain reads SQTIHQWPATLVQPVGSPLSLECTVEGTSNPNLYWYRQAAGRGLQLLFYSVGIGQISSEVPQNLSASRPQDRQFILSSKKLLLSDSGFYLCAWALMRTSGGTYEQYFGPGTRLTVT.

Notes on this clone: This specimen includes other DNA sequences encoding the same CDR3. The rearrangement links TRBV18 to TRBJ2-5; TRBD2 might be the D (6 bases). Trimming left V 2 bases short and J 1 base short, with 8 bases between. Germline V lookup: CDR1 KGHSH, CDR2 LQKENI. This CDR3 contains 14 residues. The CDR3 sequence is CASSPAGGQETQYF. In DNA, the CDR3 is TGTGCCAGCTCACCAGCCGGGGGCCAAGAGACCCAGTACTTC. The variable domain in full, completed from reference TRBV18 and TRBJ2-5, reads NAGVMQNPRHLVRRRGQEARLRCSPMKGHSHVYWYRQLPEEGLKFMVYLQKENIIDESGMPKERFSAEFPKEGPSILRIQQVVRGDSAAYFCASSPAGGQETQYFGPGTRLLVL.

V gene TRBV6-5 combines with J gene TRBJ2-7; the D call may be TRBD1 or TRBD2 (5 bases each). CDR1 is MNHEY and CDR2 is SVGAGI in the germline V gene. The CDR3 runs 16 residues. V lost 2 bases to trimming and J lost 2 bases, with 16 bases between them. The CDR3 DNA reads as TGTGCCAGCAGTTACACACCGGGGCGGCTGGCCTACGAGCAGTACTTC. This codes for CASSYTPGRLAYEQYF.

This rearrangement joins TRBV19 to TRBJ1-5; 7 bases line up with TRBD1. Trimming at V came to 10 bases and at J to 4 bases, leaving 13 bases not matched to a gene. CDR1 is LNHDA and CDR2 is SQIVND in the germline V gene (reference sequence). The CDR3 extends over 15 amino acids. In DNA, the CDR3 is TGTGCCACCCAAGATACAGGGGCCGGGAATCAGCCCCAGCATTTT. Amino acids: CATQDTGAGNQPQHF.

The chain combines TRBV18 with TRBJ1-2, with a weak D call TRBD1 (5 bases). CDR3 size: 15 residues. Per germline, CDR1 KGHSH and CDR2 LQKENI. The V end lost 2 bases, the J end lost 0 bases, and 10 bases lay between the germline ends. For the CDR3, the DNA is TGTGCCAGCTCACCAGCAGGGTCGGCTAACTATGGCTACACCTTC. It is translated as CASSPAGSANYGYTF.

This chain uses TRBV19 with TRBJ2-1, with TRBD2 identical over 13 bases. With V trimmed by 5 bases and J by 2 bases, 6 bases remained unmatched. The CDR3 has 17 residues. Germline V gene lookup returns CDR1 LNHDA and CDR2 SQIVND (reference sequence). The chain's CDR3 is CASSGTSGRAAYNEQFF. In DNA form, the CDR3 reads TGTGCCAGTAGTGGTACTAGCGGGAGGGCCGCCTACAATGAGCAGTTCTTC.

The chain employs TRBV27 and TRBJ1-2, with 8 nucleotides matching TRBD1. Germline trimming cut 5 bases from V and 8 bases from J; bases unmatched to any gene: 7. CDR3 length: 13 amino acids. Germline CDR1 reads MNHEY; CDR2 reads SMNVEV (reference sequence). The CDR3: CASSDRGVLGYTF. DNA for the CDR3: TGTGCCAGCAGTGACAGGGGTGTTTTGGGCTACACCTTC.

The CDR3 DNA is TGTGCCAGCAGTTTATCAGGGAGAGATACGCAGTATTTT. Its protein is CASSLSGRDTQYF. J is TRBJ2-3 and V is TRBV27; TRBD2 might be the D (5 bases). CDR3 length equals 13 residues. Germline values: CDR1 MNHEY, CDR2 SMNVEV (reference sequence). Trimming removed 0 bases from V and 5 bases from J, with 6 bases in between.

This clone was counted once. The J gene is TRBJ1-2, the V gene TRBV28; 8 bases are a match to TRBD1. The CDR3 sequence is 15 residues long. CDR1 MDHEN and CDR2 SYDVKM come from the germline V gene. V was pared by 7 bases and J by 3 bases, with 10 bases of the junction left unmatched. DNA of the CDR3: TGTGCCAGCACCCCTTTTCCGGGACAGGACTATGGCTACACCTTC. Translating it yields CASTPFPGQDYGYTF.

The chain has TRBV7-2 and TRBJ2-5; weak D call: TRBD1 (5 bases). This CDR3 has 14 amino acids. Trimming took off 3 bases at V and 1 base at J, with 9 bases between the two ends. Germline V gene lookup returns CDR1 SGHTA and CDR2 FQGNSA. The CDR3 region is CASSFLGAQETQYF. The CDR3 nucleotides read TGTGCCAGCAGCTTTCTAGGGGCCCAAGAGACCCAGTACTTC.

V is TRBV19 and J is TRBJ2-1; 7 positions match TRBD1. Germline values: CDR1 LNHDA, CDR2 SQIVND (reference sequence). V shed 7 bases and J 3 bases; nucleotides not matched to a gene: 9. The CDR3 has 15 amino acids. CDR3 residues: CASIEGRQGYNEQFF. The DNA of the CDR3 is TGTGCCAGTATAGAGGGAAGACAGGGCTACAATGAGCAGTTCTTC.

This chain joins TRBV5-1 and TRBJ1-1; D not resolved. Trimming shortened V by 4 bases and J by 5 bases, and 18 bases separated the two germline ends. This CDR3 region has 15 residues. In germline, CDR1 is SGHRS, CDR2 YFSETQ. The CDR3 bases are TGCGCCAGCAGCCCCGAATTGGGCAGGCGGACTGAAGCTTTCTTT. This translates into CASSPELGRRTEAFF.

CDR3 nucleotides: TGTGCCAGCAGCCTCTTGGGCACTGAAGCTTTCTTT. This sequence encodes CASSLLGTEAFF. The chain employs TRBV14 and TRBJ1-1; the D is unclear. The CDR3 consists of 12 residues. Germline lookup yields CDR1 SGHDN and CDR2 FVKESK. V lost 4 bases, J lost 4 bases, and 7 bases lay in between.

V is TRBV5-4 and J is TRBJ2-7, with 11 bases aligning to TRBD1. V gave up 0 bases and J gave up 3 bases; unmatched junction bases: 2. This CDR3 spans 15 amino acids. From germline, CDR1 is SGHNT and CDR2 YYREEE (reference sequence). The CDR3, as DNA: TGTGCCAGCAGCTTGGAAGGGACAGGGGGCTACGAGCAGTACTTC. Translation: CASSLEGTGGYEQYF.

This sequence joins TRBV28 and TRBJ1-1; 8 nucleotides agree with TRBD1. This CDR3 has 16 amino acids. Germline V gene data show CDR1 as MDHEN and CDR2 as SYDVKM. J gave up 4 bases and V 1 base, and 8 bases lay outside the gene matches. The CDR3 DNA reads as TGTGCCAGCAGTTTATTACCAGGGGGCGTAGGCACTGAAGCTTTCTTT. Amino acid sequence: CASSLLPGGVGTEAFF.

Concerning this clone: One end of the junction varies from germline; a read error may be responsible. The gene calls are TRBV6-1 and TRBJ2-7; the D gene could be TRBD1 or TRBD2 (6 bases each). CDR3 length: 11 amino acids. In germline, CDR1 is MNHNS, CDR2 SASEGT. CDR3 DNA sequence: TGTGCCAGCAGTGAGGAGGGACATGCGGACTTC. Translating gives CASSEEGHADF.

The CDR3 DNA sequence: TGTGCCAGCAGCCGCCCGGGACAGAATTACGAGCAGTACTTC. Encoded protein: CASSRPGQNYEQYF. The chain carries TRBV5-4 and TRBJ2-7, with 7 bases aligning to TRBD1. The CDR3 loop spans 14 amino acids. With V trimmed by 4 bases and J by 4 bases, 8 bases remained unmatched. Germline assignment: CDR1 SGHNT and CDR2 YYREEE (reference sequence).

The genes are TRBV11-2 and TRBJ2-5; D uncertain. V was clipped by 5 bases and J by 0 bases, with 10 bases between them. Germline V CDR1 and CDR2: SGHAT, FQNNGV. The CDR3 is 14 amino acids. CDR3 nucleotides: TGTGCCAGCAGCGAAAGGCGGTACCAAGAGACCCAGTACTTC. Protein: CASSERRYQETQYF.

As for this clone: The same CDR3 is also encoded by other DNA sequences in this sample. The V and J genes are TRBV5-1 and TRBJ2-3; TRBD2 matches 7 bases. The J segment lost 2 bases and the V segment lost 4 bases, leaving 7 bases of the junction unmatched. This CDR3 has 15 residues. Germline assignment: CDR1 SGHRS and CDR2 YFSETQ. The CDR3 sequence is CASSPGEGPTDTQYF. For the CDR3, the DNA is TGCGCCAGCAGCCCGGGGGAGGGACCCACAGATACGCAGTATTTT.

This clone was detected once. The chain is built from TRBV6-6 and TRBJ2-7; D tentatively reads TRBD1 or TRBD2 (5 bases each). The V gene lost 7 bases and the J gene lost 2 bases, with 12 bases spanning the gap. This CDR3 contains 13 residues. CDR1 is MNHNY, CDR2 SVGAGI, per germline (reference sequence). The CDR3 DNA sequence: TGTGCCAGCAAGAGGGGTGAAGCCTACGAGCAGTACTTC. It translates to CASKRGEAYEQYF.

The J gene is TRBJ2-3, the V gene TRBV6-4; 7 nucleotides line up with TRBD2. The CDR3 length is 16 residues. Germline V gene lookup returns CDR1 MRHNA and CDR2 SNTAGT. The J segment lost 1 base and the V segment lost 8 bases, leaving 12 bases of the junction unmatched. CDR3 amino acids: CASSARREKGTDTQYF. CDR3 bases: TGTGCCAGCTCCGCCCGGCGGGAGAAGGGCACAGATACGCAGTATTTT.

The V gene is TRBV6-1, the J gene TRBJ2-3, with D perhaps matching TRBD2 (5 bases). V was shortened by 0 bases and J by 4 bases, with 8 bases between the two germline ends. CDR1 and CDR2 (germline): MNHNS, SASEGT. The CDR3 has 14 amino acids. CDR3 region: CASSEAMRADTQYF. As DNA, the CDR3 is TGTGCCAGCAGTGAAGCGATGCGGGCAGATACGCAGTATTTT.

This clone appeared a single time. The genes are TRBV21-1 and TRBJ2-3; TRBD2 is the table's D call and was not checked against the DNA. TRBV21-1 is a listed pseudogene. The CDR3 sequence is 11 residues long. The CDR3 spells CATTPTDTQYF. CDR3 coding DNA: TGTGCCACGACTCCAACAGATACGCAGTATTTT.

V and J are TRBV30 and TRBJ1-1; TRBD1 matches at 10 bases. This CDR3 spans 15 amino acids. Germline V lookup: CDR1 GTSNPN, CDR2 SVGIG (reference sequence). V trimming: 0 bases; J trimming: 5 bases; junction bases outside the gene matches: 6. The CDR3 DNA is TGTGCCTGGAGTGTCGGGACAGGGGTAGGTACTGAAGCTTTCTTT. It translates to CAWSVGTGVGTEAFF. The whole variable domain, filled in from reference TRBV30 and TRBJ1-1, reads SQTIHQWPATLVQPVGSPLSLECTVEGTSNPNLYWYRQAAGRGLQLLFYSVGIGQISSEVPQNLSASRPQDRQFILSSKKLLLSDSGFYLCAWSVGTGVGTEAFFGQGTRLTVV.